This T cell receptor beta chain was observed in a study of cytotoxic CD8 clonotypes in ibrutinib-treated CLL. Study in general: Response material was collected after a median about 12 months of treatment, range 6 to 36.

From germline, CDR1 is LNHDA and CDR2 SQIVND (reference sequence). The CDR3 runs to 16 residues. V lost 4 bases and J lost 9; bases outside the gene matches: 13. The protocol was immunoSEQ multiplex PCR, while the TCRdb copy is restricted to in-frame clones and leaves out a portion. The sample lists about 56,000 clones; 55% to 65% were seen once. The clonotype originates from a human donor with chronic lymphocytic leukemia. This specimen was PBMCs, taken after 24 months of ibrutinib treatment. The chain combines TRBV19 with TRBJ2-1; 9 bases align to TRBD2. The CDR3, as DNA: TGTGCCAGTAGTAGGGGCAGGGTAGCGGGGGCAGGTGAGCAGTTCTTC. Its translation is CASSRGRVAGAGEQFF.